This is a list of T cell receptor beta chains from one sample in a study of T cell responses to AZD1222 COVID-19 vaccine. Repertoires were generated with immunoSEQ multiplex PCR, while TCRdb's copy carries only in-frame clones and drops some. The profile shows 200,000 to 300,000 clones, about 92% of them singletons. The specimen comprised peripheral blood, sampled on day 0 of AZD1222 vaccination. The source is an adult in good health. The CDR3 runs from the conserved cysteine through the conserved F or W. A D gene is named only where the DNA matches it firmly. Clone size is shown for a subset of rows, as once, few, many or a class of expanded clone.

v_call,clone_size,d_call,j_call,cdr3_aa,cdr3_nt
TRBV3-1/TRBV3-2,-,-,TRBJ1-2,CASSQDPRVGGYTF,TGTGCCAGCAGCCAAGATCCCAGGGTCGGCGGCTACACCTTC
TRBV5-1,-,TRBD1,TRBJ2-1,CASSLQGVIGNEQFF,TGCGCCAGCAGCTTACAGGGGGTGATTGGCAATGAGCAGTTCTTC
TRBV11-2,-,-,TRBJ2-2,CASSLVTGSGELFF,TGTGCCAGCAGCTTAGTAACAGGTTCCGGGGAGCTGTTTTTT
TRBV4-1,-,-,TRBJ2-7,CASSHKGGSNEQYF,TGCGCCAGCAGCCACAAGGGGGGTTCCAACGAGCAGTACTTC
TRBV2,-,-,TRBJ2-3,CASSDRMLAPDTQYF,TGTGCCAGCAGTGATAGGATGCTAGCGCCAGATACGCAGTATTTT
TRBV12-3/TRBV12-4,-,-,TRBJ1-1,CASSFYPRTEAFF,TGTGCCAGCAGTTTTTATCCGAGGACTGAAGCTTTCTTT
TRBV5-1,-,-,TRBJ1-4,CASSLGRDLNEKLFF,TGCGCCAGCAGCTTGGGCCGGGACCTCAATGAAAAACTGTTTTTT
TRBV28,-,TRBD1,TRBJ1-4,CASWTGSNEKLFF,TGTGCCAGCTGGACAGGGAGTAATGAAAAACTGTTTTTT
TRBV10-1,-,TRBD2,TRBJ2-1,CASSDTSGGSSYNEQFF,TGCGCCAGCAGTGATACTAGCGGGGGGAGCTCCTACAATGAGCAGTTCTTC
TRBV11-3,few,-,TRBJ2-1,CASSLAGPGNEQFF,TGTGCCAGCAGCTTAGCAGGGCCGGGGAATGAGCAGTTCTTC
TRBV27,-,-,TRBJ2-7,CASSLDSSYEQYF,TGTGCCAGCAGTTTGGACAGCTCCTACGAGCAGTACTTC
TRBV11-2,-,TRBD1,TRBJ1-5,CASSLGDGQGGQPQHF,TGTGCCAGCAGCTTAGGAGACGGACAGGGGGGCCAGCCCCAGCATTTT
TRBV5-4,-,TRBD1,TRBJ1-6,CASSRDRNSPLHF,TGTGCCAGCAGCCGGGACAGGAACTCACCCCTCCACTTT
TRBV29-1,-,TRBD2,TRBJ2-1,CSVGGESGNEQFF,TGCAGCGTGGGGGGGGAGAGTGGAAATGAGCAGTTCTTC
TRBV27,-,-,TRBJ2-7,CASSPIGASYEQYF,TGTGCCAGCAGTCCTATAGGGGCCTCCTACGAGCAGTACTTC
TRBV9,-,TRBD2,TRBJ2-1,CASRASTSENNEQFF,TGTGCCAGCAGGGCTAGCACTAGCGAAAACAATGAGCAGTTCTTC
TRBV19,-,TRBD1,TRBJ1-1,CASSSQGMNTEAFF,TGTGCCAGTAGTTCACAGGGGATGAACACTGAAGCTTTCTTT
TRBV18,-,TRBD2,TRBJ2-1,CASSPPLGLAGGHPYNEQFF,TGTGCCAGCTCACCCCCGTTGGGACTAGCGGGGGGGCACCCCTACAATGAGCAGTTCTTC
TRBV7-8,once,TRBD1,TRBJ1-3,CASSREGARGNTIYF,TGTGCCAGCAGCCGGGAGGGGGCCCGGGGAAACACCATATATTTT
TRBV27,-,TRBD2,TRBJ2-7,CASGKPRTSGRRGSGEQYF,TGTGCCAGCGGAAAACCTCGGACTAGCGGGAGAAGGGGTTCGGGCGAGCAGTACTTC
TRBV24-1,-,-,TRBJ2-1,CATSGFVGEGSDNEQFF,TGTGCCACCAGTGGATTTGTGGGAGAAGGGAGTGACAATGAGCAGTTCTTC
TRBV28,-,TRBD2,TRBJ2-7,CASSFPPPTARDYNSYEQYF,TGTGCCAGCAGTTTTCCCCCTCCGACAGCCCGGGACTACAATTCGTACGAGCAGTACTTC
TRBV5-1,-,-,TRBJ1-1,CASSSAGGNTEAFF,TGCGCCAGCAGCTCCGCTGGGGGGAACACTGAAGCTTTCTTT
TRBV28,-,-,TRBJ1-6,CASSDRAPLHF,TGTGCCAGCAGTGACCGAGCACCCCTCCACTTT
TRBV7-3,-,-,TRBJ2-5,CASSLTPKETQYF,TGTGCCAGCAGCTTAACTCCAAAAGAGACCCAGTACTTC
TRBV7-2,-,-,TRBJ1-1,CASSLWANTEAFF,TGTGCCAGCAGCTTGTGGGCGAACACTGAAGCTTTCTTT
TRBV14,-,-,TRBJ1-1,CASSIHLVNTEAFF,TGTGCCAGCAGCATACACCTTGTGAACACTGAAGCTTTCTTT
TRBV3-1/TRBV3-2,-,-,TRBJ1-1,CASSQVGGNTEAFF,TGTGCCAGCAGCCAGGTGGGGGGGAACACTGAAGCTTTCTTT
TRBV6-5,-,-,TRBJ1-3,CAGSAGGNTIYF,TGTGCCGGGTCGGCCGGGGGAAACACCATATATTTT